This TCR beta chain was obtained from a study of T cell responses to AZD1222 COVID-19 vaccine. The study's findings and limits: With two AZD1222 doses given, Spike-specific TCR breadth and depth both rose. Dominant CD4 TCR responses targeted spike regions 160-218 and 743-854. Clonal diversity may have been underestimated in mostly white British donors.

Deletions cut 4 bases from V and 1 base from J, with 13 bases between. Germline values: CDR1 MNHNY, CDR2 SVGAGI (reference sequence). The CDR3 sequence is 16 residues long. Comments on this clone: Its antigen is as yet unknown.

TCRdb keeps only in-frame clones here, not all; method: immunoSEQ multiplex PCR. The table includes under 85,000 clones, around nine tenths detected once. This TCR was recovered from an adult in good health. Sample: peripheral blood, taken on day 0 of AZD1222 vaccination. This sequence joins TRBV6-6 and TRBJ2-2; tentatively, D is TRBD1 or TRBD2 (6 bases each). Written as DNA, the CDR3 is TGTGCCAGCAGTTCCACAGGAGGGGGGAACACCGGGGAGCTGTTTTTT. It translates to CASSSTGGGNTGELFF.